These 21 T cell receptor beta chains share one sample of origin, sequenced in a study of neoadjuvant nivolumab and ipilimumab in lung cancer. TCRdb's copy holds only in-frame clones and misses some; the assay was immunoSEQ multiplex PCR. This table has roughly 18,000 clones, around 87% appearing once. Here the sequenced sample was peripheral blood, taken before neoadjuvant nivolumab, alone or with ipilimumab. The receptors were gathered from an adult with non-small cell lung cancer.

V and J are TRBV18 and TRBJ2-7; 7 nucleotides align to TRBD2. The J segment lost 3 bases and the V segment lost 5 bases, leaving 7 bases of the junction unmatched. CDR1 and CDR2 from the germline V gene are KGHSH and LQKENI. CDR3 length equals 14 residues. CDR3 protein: CASSTGLRDYEQYF. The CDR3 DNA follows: TGTGCCAGCTCAACGGGACTAAGGGACTACGAGCAGTACTTC.

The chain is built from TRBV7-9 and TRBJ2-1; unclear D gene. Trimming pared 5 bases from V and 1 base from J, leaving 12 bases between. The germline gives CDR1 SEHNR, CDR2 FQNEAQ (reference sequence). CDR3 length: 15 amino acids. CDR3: CASSTEASSYNEQFF. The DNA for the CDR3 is TGTGCCAGCAGCACCGAGGCTAGTTCCTACAATGAGCAGTTCTTC. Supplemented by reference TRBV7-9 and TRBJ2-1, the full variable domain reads DTGVSQNPRHKITKRGQNVTFRCDPISEHNRLYWYRQTLGQGPEFLTYFQNEAQLEKSRLLSDRFSAERPKGSFSTLEIQRTEQGDSAMYLCASSTEASSYNEQFFGPGTRLTVL.

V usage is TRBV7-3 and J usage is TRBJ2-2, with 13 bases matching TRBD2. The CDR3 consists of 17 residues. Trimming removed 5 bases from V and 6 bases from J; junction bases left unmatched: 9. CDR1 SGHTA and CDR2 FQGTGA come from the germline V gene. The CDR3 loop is CASSPGLAGLRAGELFF. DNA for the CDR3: TGTGCCAGCAGCCCGGGACTAGCGGGGTTAAGGGCCGGGGAGCTGTTTTTT.

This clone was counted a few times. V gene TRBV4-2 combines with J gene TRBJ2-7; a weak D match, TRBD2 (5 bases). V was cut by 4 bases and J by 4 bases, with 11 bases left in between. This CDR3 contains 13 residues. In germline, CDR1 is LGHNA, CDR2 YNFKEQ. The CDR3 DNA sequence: TGTGCCAGCAGCCCCAGGCTAGCTTACGAGCAGTACTTC. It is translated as CASSPRLAYEQYF.

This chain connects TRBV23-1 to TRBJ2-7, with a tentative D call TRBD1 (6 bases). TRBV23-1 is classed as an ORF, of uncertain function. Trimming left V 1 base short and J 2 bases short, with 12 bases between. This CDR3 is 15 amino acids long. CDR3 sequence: CASSQWDTVTYEQYF. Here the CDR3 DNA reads TGCGCCAGCAGTCAATGGGACACGGTTACCTACGAGCAGTACTTC.

This chain's CDR3 is CASKLLAGSDEQFF. In DNA, the CDR3 is TGTGCCAGCAAACTACTAGCGGGATCTGATGAGCAGTTCTTC. This chain connects TRBV5-5 to TRBJ2-1; 10 positions agree with TRBD2. V lost 6 bases to trimming and J lost 8 bases; unmatched junction nucleotides: 8. The CDR3 covers 14 residues. Germline V gene data show CDR1 as SGHKS and CDR2 as YYEKEE (reference sequence).

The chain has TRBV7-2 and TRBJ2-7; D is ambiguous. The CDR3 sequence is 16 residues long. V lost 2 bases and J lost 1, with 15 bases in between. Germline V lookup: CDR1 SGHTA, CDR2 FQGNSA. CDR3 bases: TGTGCCAGCAGCTTATTCGAGCGACTCCTTTCCTACGAGCAGTACTTC. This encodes CASSLFERLLSYEQYF.

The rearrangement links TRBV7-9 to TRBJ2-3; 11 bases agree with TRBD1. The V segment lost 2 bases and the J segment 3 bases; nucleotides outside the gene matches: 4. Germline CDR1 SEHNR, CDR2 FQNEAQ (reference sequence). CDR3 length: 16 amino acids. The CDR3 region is CASSLPGQGATDTQYF. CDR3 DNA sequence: TGTGCCAGCAGCTTACCAGGACAGGGGGCTACAGATACGCAGTATTTT.

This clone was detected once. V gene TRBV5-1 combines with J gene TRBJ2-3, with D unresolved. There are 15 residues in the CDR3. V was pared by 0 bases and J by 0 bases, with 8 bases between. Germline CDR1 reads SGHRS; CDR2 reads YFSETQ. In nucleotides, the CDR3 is TGCGCCAGCAGCTTGGGGAGCAAAAGCACAGATACGCAGTATTTT. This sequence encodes CASSLGSKSTDTQYF. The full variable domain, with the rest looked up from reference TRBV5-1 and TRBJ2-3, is KAGVTQTPRYLIKTRGQQVTLSCSPISGHRSVSWYQQTPGQGLQFLFEYFSETQRNKGNFPGRFSGRQFSNSRSEMNVSTLELGDSALYLCASSLGSKSTDTQYFGPGTRLTVL.

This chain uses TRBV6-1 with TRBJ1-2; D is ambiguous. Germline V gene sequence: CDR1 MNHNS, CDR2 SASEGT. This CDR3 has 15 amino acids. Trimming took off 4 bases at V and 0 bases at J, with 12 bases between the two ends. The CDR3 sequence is CASSVTATSNYGYTF. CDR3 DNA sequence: TGTGCCAGCAGTGTAACAGCCACCTCTAACTATGGCTACACCTTC.

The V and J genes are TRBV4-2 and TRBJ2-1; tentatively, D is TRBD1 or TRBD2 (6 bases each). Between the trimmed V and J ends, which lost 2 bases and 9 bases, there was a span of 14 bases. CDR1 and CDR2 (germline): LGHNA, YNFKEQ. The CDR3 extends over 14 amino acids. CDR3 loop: CASSQQLGGIEQFF. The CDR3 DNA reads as TGTGCCAGCAGCCAACAATTAGGGGGGATTGAGCAGTTCTTC.

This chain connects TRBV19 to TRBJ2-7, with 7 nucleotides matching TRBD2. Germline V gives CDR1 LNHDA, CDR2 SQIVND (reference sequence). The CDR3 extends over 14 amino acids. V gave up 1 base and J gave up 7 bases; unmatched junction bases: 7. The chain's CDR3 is CASSIAGDYEEQYF. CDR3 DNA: TGTGCCAGTAGTATAGCGGGGGACTACGAGGAGCAGTACTTC.

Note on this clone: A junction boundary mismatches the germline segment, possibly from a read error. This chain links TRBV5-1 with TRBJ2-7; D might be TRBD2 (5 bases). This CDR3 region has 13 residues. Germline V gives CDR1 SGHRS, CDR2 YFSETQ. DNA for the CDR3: TGCGCCAGCAGCTTGATCGGTGCTACAGAGCGGCACTTC. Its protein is CASSLIGATERHF. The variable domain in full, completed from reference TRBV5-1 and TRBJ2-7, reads KAGVTQTPRYLIKTRGQQVTLSCSPISGHRSVSWYQQTPGQGLQFLFEYFSETQRNKGNFPGRFSGRQFSNSRSEMNVSTLELGDSALYLCASSLIGATERHFGPGTRLTVT.

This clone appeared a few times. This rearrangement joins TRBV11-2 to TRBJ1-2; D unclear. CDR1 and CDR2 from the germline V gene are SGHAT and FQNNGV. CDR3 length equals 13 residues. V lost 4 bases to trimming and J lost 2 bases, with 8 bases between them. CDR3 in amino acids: CASSYPGNYGYTF. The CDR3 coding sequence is TGTGCCAGCAGCTACCCGGGGAACTATGGCTACACCTTC.

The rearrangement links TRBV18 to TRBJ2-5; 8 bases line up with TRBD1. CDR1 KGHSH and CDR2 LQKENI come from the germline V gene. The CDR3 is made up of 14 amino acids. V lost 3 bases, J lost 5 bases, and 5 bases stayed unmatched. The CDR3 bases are TGTGCCAGCTCACCGGGACAGGAATTGGAGACCCAGTACTTC. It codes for CASSPGQELETQYF.

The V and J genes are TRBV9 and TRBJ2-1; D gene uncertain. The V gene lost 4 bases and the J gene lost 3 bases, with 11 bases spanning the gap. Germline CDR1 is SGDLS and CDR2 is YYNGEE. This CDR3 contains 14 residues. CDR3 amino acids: CASSPNPLYNEQFF. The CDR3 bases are TGTGCCAGCAGCCCAAATCCCCTCTACAATGAGCAGTTCTTC.

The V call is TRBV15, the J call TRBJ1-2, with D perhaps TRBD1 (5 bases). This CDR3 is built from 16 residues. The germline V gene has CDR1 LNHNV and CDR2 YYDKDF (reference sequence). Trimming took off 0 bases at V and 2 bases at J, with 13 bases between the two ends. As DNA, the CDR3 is TGTGCCACCAGCAGAGATCTTGGGACGATGAACTATGGCTACACCTTC. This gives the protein CATSRDLGTMNYGYTF.

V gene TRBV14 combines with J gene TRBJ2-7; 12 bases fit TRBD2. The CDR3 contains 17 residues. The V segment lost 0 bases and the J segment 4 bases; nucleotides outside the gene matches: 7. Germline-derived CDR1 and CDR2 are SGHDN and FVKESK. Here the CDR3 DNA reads TGTGCCAGCAGCCAAGACCGGACTAGCGGGAATCGATACGAGCAGTACTTC. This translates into CASSQDRTSGNRYEQYF. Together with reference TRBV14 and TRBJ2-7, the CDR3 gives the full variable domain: EAGVTQFPSHSVIEKGQTVTLRCDPISGHDNLYWYRRVMGKEIKFLLHFVKESKQDESGMPNNRFLAERTGGTYSTLKVQPAELEDSGVYFCASSQDRTSGNRYEQYFGPGTRLTVT.

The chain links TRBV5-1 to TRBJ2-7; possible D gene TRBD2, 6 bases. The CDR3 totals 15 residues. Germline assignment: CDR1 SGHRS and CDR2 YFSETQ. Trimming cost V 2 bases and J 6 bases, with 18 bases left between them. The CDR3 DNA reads TGCGCCAGCAGCTTCATGGAGGGCCACTCTGGCGAGCAGTACTTC. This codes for CASSFMEGHSGEQYF.

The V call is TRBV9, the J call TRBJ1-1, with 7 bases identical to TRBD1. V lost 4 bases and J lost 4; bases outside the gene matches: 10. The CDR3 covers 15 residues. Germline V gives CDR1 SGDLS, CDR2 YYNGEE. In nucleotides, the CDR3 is TGTGCCAGCAGCAAGATAGACAGGGTCACCACTGAAGCTTTCTTT. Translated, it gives CASSKIDRVTTEAFF.

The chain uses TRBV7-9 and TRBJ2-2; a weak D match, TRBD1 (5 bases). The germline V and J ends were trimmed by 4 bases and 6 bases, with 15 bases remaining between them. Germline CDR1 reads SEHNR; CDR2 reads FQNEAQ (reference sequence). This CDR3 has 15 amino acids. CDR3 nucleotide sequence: TGTGCCAGCAGCTGGGGCGTATCGGTGGCCGGGGAGCTGTTTTTT. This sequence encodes CASSWGVSVAGELFF.